The T cell receptor beta chain under discussion was sequenced for a study of control samples from healthy donors and cancer patients. The germline gives CDR1 SQVTM, CDR2 ANQGSEA. The CDR3 consists of 13 residues. Worth noting for this clone: A junction end diverges from the germline sequence, so it may reflect a read error.

The method was immunoSEQ multiplex PCR; TCRdb's version includes in-frame clones alone and lacks a portion of them. The repertoire has around 160,000 clones, approximately 93% of them found once; the top ten carry 5.5% to 7.5%. The clonotype comes from a man aged 18-30 years in good health. The chain combines TRBV29-1 with TRBJ2-7; D is possibly TRBD1 or TRBD2 (5 bases each). Sequencing input: blood. CDR3 in DNA: TGCAGCGTTGGGACTGGGGGTTCCTCCGAGCAGTACTTC. Amino acid sequence: CSVGTGGSSEQYF.